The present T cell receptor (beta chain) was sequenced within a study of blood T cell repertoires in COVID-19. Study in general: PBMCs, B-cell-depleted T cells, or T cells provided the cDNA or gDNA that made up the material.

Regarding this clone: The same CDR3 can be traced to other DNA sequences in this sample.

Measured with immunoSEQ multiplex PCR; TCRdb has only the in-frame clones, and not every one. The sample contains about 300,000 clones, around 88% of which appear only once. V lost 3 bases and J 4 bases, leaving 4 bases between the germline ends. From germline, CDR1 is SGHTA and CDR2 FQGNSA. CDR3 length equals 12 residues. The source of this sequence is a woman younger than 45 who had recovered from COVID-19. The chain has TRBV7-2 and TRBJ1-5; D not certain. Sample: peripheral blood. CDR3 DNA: TGTGCCAGCAGCTTTCAGAATCAGCCCCAGCATTTT. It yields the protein CASSFQNQPQHF.